The rows below give T cell receptor beta chains drawn from one sample of a study of tumor-infiltrating T cells and Merkel cell polyomavirus. Produced via immunoSEQ multiplex PCR; TCRdb's table is partial and in-frame only. In total, the table holds dozens of clones. Sequencing was carried out using Merkel cell polyomavirus peptide tetramer+ CD8+ T cells from cultured tumor-infiltrating lymphocytes. The receptors were gathered from a man in his 70s with Merkel cell carcinoma. Both conserved end residues are part of each CDR3. D genes are given only for firm matches. Size is omitted from some rows. Given values are once, few, many or a class for expanded clones.

d_gene,j_gene,v_gene,abundance,CDR3nt,CDR3aa
TRBD2,TRBJ2-3,TRBV10-3,-,TGTGCCATTAGCGGGGGGGGAAGTCGAGATACGCAGTATTTT,CAISGGGSRDTQYF
-,TRBJ2-7,TRBV7-6,once,TGTGCCAGCAGCTTAAGGGACACCCAATCCCTCTACGAGCAGTACTTC,CASSLRDTQSLYEQYF
-,TRBJ1-3,TRBV21-1,-,TGTGCCAGCAGGTGCACTTTAGCTACAACACCACGAAACACCATATATTTT,CASRCTLATTPRNTIYF
TRBD1,TRBJ1-1,TRBV6-5,-,TGTGCCAGCAGTTACCAGGGACAGGCGAACACTGAAGCTTTCTTT,CASSYQGQANTEAFF
TRBD2,TRBJ2-2,TRBV9,-,TGTGCCAGCAGCGGTAGGGGACTAGCGGAAAACACCGGGGAGCTGTTTTTT,CASSGRGLAENTGELFF
TRBD2,TRBJ2-1,TRBV9,-,TGTGCCAGCAGCGCGCGGGGCGGGGGGGTCTACAATGAGCAGTTCTTC,CASSARGGGVYNEQFF
TRBD2,TRBJ2-2,TRBV7-8,-,TGTGCCAGCAGCATTCGGGACAGGCCGGGACTAGCGTTAACCGGGGAGCTGTTTTTT,CASSIRDRPGLALTGELFF
-,TRBJ1-5,TRBV21-1,-,TGTGCCAGCAGTTGGCCTATAGCTACTTGGCATCATCAGCCCCAGCATTTT,CASSWPIATWHHQPQHF
TRBD1,TRBJ2-1,TRBV19,-,TGTGCCAGTAGTATAGGGACAGGGATGGTAAATGAGCAGTTCTTC,CASSIGTGMVNEQFF
TRBD1,TRBJ1-2,TRBV5-6,-,TGTGCCAGCAGCTTGGACGACAGGGGTCCCTATGGCTACACCTTC,CASSLDDRGPYGYTF